This note documents a single TCR beta chain sequence. PCR involved 60 Vbeta and 13 Jbeta primers. Libraries were prepared by immunoSEQ multiplex PCR; TCRdb keeps only in-frame clonotypes and omits some of them. The table shows 100,000 to 150,000 clones, with roughly 78% occurring only once. The V end lost 5 bases, the J end lost 2 bases, and 12 bases lay between the germline ends. Germline CDR1 and CDR2: SGHVS and FNYEAQ. The CDR3 totals 14 residues. The data were taken from a study of cytomegalovirus exposure and HLA in healthy donors. Sequencing input: PBMCs. This clonotype was sampled from a male donor in good health and CMV-seronegative. The chain couples TRBV7-6 to TRBJ2-5, with D uncertain. The CDR3 bases are TGTGCCAGCAGCGTTGAGTTTGGTCAAGAGACCCAGTACTTC. Translation gives CASSVEFGQETQYF.